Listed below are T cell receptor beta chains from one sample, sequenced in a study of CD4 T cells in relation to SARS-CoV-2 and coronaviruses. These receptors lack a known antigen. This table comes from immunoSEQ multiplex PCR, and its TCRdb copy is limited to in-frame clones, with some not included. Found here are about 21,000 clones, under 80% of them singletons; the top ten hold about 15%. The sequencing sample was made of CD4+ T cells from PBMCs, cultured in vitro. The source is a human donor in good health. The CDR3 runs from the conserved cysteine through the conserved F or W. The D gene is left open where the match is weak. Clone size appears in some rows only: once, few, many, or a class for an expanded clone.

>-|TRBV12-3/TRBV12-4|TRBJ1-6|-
TGTGCCAGCAGACCCACAGGGCATTCACCCCTCCACTTT
CASRPTGHSPLHF
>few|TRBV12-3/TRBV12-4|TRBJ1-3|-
TGTGCCAGCAGTTTTCCTGGAAACACCATATATTTT
CASSFPGNTIYF
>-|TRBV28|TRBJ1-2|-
TGTGCCAGCCGGACGGGAATCTATGGCTACACCTTC
CASRTGIYGYTF
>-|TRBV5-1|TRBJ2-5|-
TGCGCCAGCAGCTTGAAGAGAGAGACCCAGTACTTC
CASSLKRETQYF
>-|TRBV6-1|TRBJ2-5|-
TGTGCCAGCAGTGAGTCCGGGCAGACCCAGTACTTC
CASSESGQTQYF
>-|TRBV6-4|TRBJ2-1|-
TGTGCCAGCAGTGACCGGGCGGAGGACACAGAGCAGTTCTTC
CASSDRAEDTEQFF
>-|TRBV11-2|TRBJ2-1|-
TGTGCCAGCAGCTTGGACTCCTCCTACAATGAGCAGTTCTTC
CASSLDSSYNEQFF
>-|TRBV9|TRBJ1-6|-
TGTGCCAGCAGCGCGGACGGTTATAATTCACCCCTCCACTTT
CASSADGYNSPLHF
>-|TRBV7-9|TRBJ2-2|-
TGTGCCAGCAGCCCGGGGGACAGGAACACCGGGGAGCTGTTTTTT
CASSPGDRNTGELFF
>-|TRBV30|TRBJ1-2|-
TGTGCCTGCCTGGACAGAACTAACTATGGCTACACCTTC
CACLDRTNYGYTF
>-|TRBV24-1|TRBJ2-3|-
TGTGCCACCAGTGATGGGACACCAACCCCCGATACGCAGTATTTT
CATSDGTPTPDTQYF
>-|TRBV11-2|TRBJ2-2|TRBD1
TGTGCCAGCAGCTTGACGACAGGGGTCTCCGGGGAGCTGTTTTTT
CASSLTTGVSGELFF
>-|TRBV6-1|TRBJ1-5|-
TGTGCCAGCAGTGAGGGATTTGGGACGGATAGCAATCAGCCCCAGCATTTT
CASSEGFGTDSNQPQHF
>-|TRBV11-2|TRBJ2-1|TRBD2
TGTGCCAGCAGCTTAGTCTGGACTAGCGGGCACAATGAGCAGTTCTTC
CASSLVWTSGHNEQFF
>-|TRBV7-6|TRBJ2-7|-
TGTGCCAGCAGCGGACTTGCTCCTGGCGAGCAGTACTTC
CASSGLAPGEQYF
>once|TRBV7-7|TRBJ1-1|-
TGTGCCAGCAGCTTGCCCTGGGGGGGCCTCAGGAACACTGAAGCTTTCTTT
CASSLPWGGLRNTEAFF
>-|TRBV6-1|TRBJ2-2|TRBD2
TGTGCCAGCAGTGAACAATCTAGCGGGGTCACCGGGGAGCTGTTTTTT
CASSEQSSGVTGELFF
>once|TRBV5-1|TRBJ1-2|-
TGCGCCAGCAGCTCTACCCAAGACATCGGGCTTCGTGGCTACACCTTC
CASSSTQDIGLRGYTF